This TCR beta chain was profiled in a study of T cell repertoires in cytomegalovirus infection. Turning to the study itself: Indicated by public TCR beta signatures were CMV infection and matching HLA type. Whole-study findings and limits: Dominating the ex vivo response were HLA-C-restricted CMV-specific TCR beta clonotypes. The cumulative frequency of public TCR beta families distinguished individuals who carried CMV together with the relevant HLA.

V lost 10 bases and J 10 bases, leaving 13 bases between the germline ends. The CDR3 sequence is 10 residues long. Germline CDR1 and CDR2: MNHNS and SASEGT. TCRdb used MiXCR to reprocess the reads, holding one entry per CDR3 protein. The sample has more than 200,000 distinct CDR3 sequences, around 9% seen once. This clonotype was seen ten or more times. What it binds is not known. The chain joins TRBV6-1 to TRBJ1-1; a weak D match, TRBD1 (6 bases). The sample comprised PBMCs. This sequence originates from a human donor in good health (CMV status not recorded). Some clones in this sample may be carry-over from other donors' samples. This CDR3 reads CATREGGAFF. CDR3 sequence (DNA): TGTGCCACCCGAGAGGGGGGAGCTTTCTTT.